This T cell receptor beta chain originates from a study of T cells in Graves' hyperthyroidism and ophthalmopathy. CDR1 and CDR2 (germline): SGHAT, FQNNGV. The CDR3 covers 17 residues. V lost 2 bases to trimming and J lost 4 bases, with 18 bases between them. RNA transcripts gave rise to amplified TCR beta CDR3 regions. The TCR CDR3 first-round RT-PCR relied on the HTBI primer set. TCRdb redid the calling of the multiplex PCR reads with MiXCR, one entry per CDR3 protein. The sample records 450,000 to 500,000 distinct CDR3 sequences, under 25% being singletons. This clonotype was observed at least ten times.

This TCR was sampled from a woman aged 70 to 79 with Graves' ophthalmopathy. V and J are TRBV11-2 and TRBJ2-1; TRBD1 or TRBD2 may be the D gene (5 bases each). Sequenced: blood. CDR3 nucleotide sequence: TGTGCCAGCAGCTTACTACCCCCCGGGACCCTTTACAATGAGCAGTTCTTC. It yields the protein CASSLLPPGTLYNEQFF.